The 24 T cell receptor beta chains listed next were all sequenced from one sample in a study of blood T cell repertoires in COVID-19. Profiling relied on immunoSEQ multiplex PCR, and the TCRdb table lists in-frame clones only, not all of them. This table holds approximately 52,000 clones, about 91% found once. The sequenced sample consisted of peripheral blood. These receptors all stem from a man aged 55 to 70 with active COVID-19.

The chain employs TRBV19 and TRBJ2-2; 7 positions match TRBD2. This CDR3 spans 16 amino acids. The germline V gene has CDR1 LNHDA and CDR2 SQIVND (reference sequence). V lost 4 bases and J lost 6; bases outside the gene matches: 11. The CDR3 nucleotides are TGTGCCAGTAGTACGGCCCGAGGGACTATAGCCGGGGAGCTGTTTTTT. Protein sequence: CASSTARGTIAGELFF. The entire variable domain, with the rest obtained from reference TRBV19 and TRBJ2-2, is as follows: DGGITQSPKYLFRKEGQNVTLSCEQNLNHDAMYWYRQDPGQGLRLIYYSQIVNDFQKGDIAEGYSVSREKKESFPLTVTSAQKNPTAFYLCASSTARGTIAGELFFGEGSRLTVL.

This sequence joins TRBV5-1 and TRBJ1-5, with TRBD1 matching over 7 bases. Looked up from germline, CDR1 is SGHRS and CDR2 is YFSETQ. The CDR3 has 14 amino acids. J gave up 4 bases and V 0 bases, and 1 base lay outside the gene matches. The CDR3 sequence is CASSLETGNQPQHF. The CDR3 nucleotides are TGCGCCAGCAGCTTGGAGACAGGGAATCAGCCCCAGCATTTT.

CDR3 DNA sequence: TGTGCCAGCGGGGGGTCGTCAAGGGCAGATACGCAGTATTTT. This gives the protein CASGGSSRADTQYF. V and J are TRBV11-2 and TRBJ2-3; perhaps TRBD2 as D (6 bases). V gave up 8 bases and J gave up 4 bases, with 16 bases separating them. Per germline, CDR1 SGHAT and CDR2 FQNNGV. This CDR3 contains 14 residues.

This clone was detected once. This chain joins TRBV7-9 and TRBJ2-1, with 7 bases matching TRBD2. This CDR3 has 12 amino acids. Trimming at V came to 1 base and at J to 15 bases, leaving 6 bases not matched to a gene. Germline V gene sequence: CDR1 SEHNR, CDR2 FQNEAQ (reference sequence). The CDR3 region has the DNA TGTGCCAGCAGCTTAGGAAGGACTAGTCCGTTCTTC. It specifies CASSLGRTSPFF.

The chain carries TRBV13 and TRBJ2-7; TRBD1 matches 7 bases. Germline V gene lookup returns CDR1 PRHDT and CDR2 FYEKMQ (reference sequence). J lost 3 bases, V lost 4 bases, and 15 bases had no gene match. The CDR3 length is 17 residues. The DNA for the CDR3 is TGTGCCAGCAGCTCCCGAACGATAGGGGACAGAGACTACGAGCAGTACTTC. The encoded protein is CASSSRTIGDRDYEQYF.

The chain combines TRBV18 with TRBJ2-1; D unresolved. Between the trimmed V and J ends, which lost 2 bases and 6 bases, there was a span of 8 bases. This CDR3 contains 13 residues. Per germline, CDR1 KGHSH and CDR2 LQKENI. CDR3 sequence reads: CASSPFSGNEQFF. Written as DNA, the CDR3 is TGTGCCAGCTCACCATTTTCGGGCAATGAGCAGTTCTTC.

This clone was seen a few times. V is TRBV11-2 and J is TRBJ2-7; no firm D call. This CDR3 is built from 11 residues. Germline assignment: CDR1 SGHAT and CDR2 FQNNGV. Trimming left V 5 bases short and J 1 base short, with 3 bases between. The CDR3 loop is CASSPSYEQYF. The CDR3 region has the DNA TGTGCCAGCAGCCCTTCCTACGAGCAGTACTTC.

V usage is TRBV4-3 and J usage is TRBJ2-7; 11 bases line up with TRBD2. This CDR3 has 16 amino acids. The germline V gene has CDR1 LGHNA and CDR2 YSLEER. With 2 bases clipped from V and 4 bases from J, the junction kept 7 bases outside the gene matches. CDR3 loop: CASSQKTSGSGYEQYF. CDR3 DNA: TGCGCCAGCAGCCAAAAAACTAGCGGGAGTGGGTACGAGCAGTACTTC.

The chain carries TRBV7-2 and TRBJ2-4; weak D call: TRBD1 (5 bases). The CDR3 totals 17 residues. The germline gives CDR1 SGHTA, CDR2 FQGNSA. The V end lost 0 bases, the J end lost 0 bases, and 12 bases lay between the germline ends. The CDR3 DNA follows: TGTGCCAGCAGCTTAGCTATGGGCAGGGCAGCCAAAAACATTCAGTACTTC. It translates to CASSLAMGRAAKNIQYF.

This clone appeared a single time. V is TRBV24-1 and J is TRBJ2-7; the D gene is possibly TRBD1 (5 bases). Per the germline V gene, CDR1 is KGHDR and CDR2 is SFDVKD. The CDR3 contains 13 residues. V lost 4 bases to trimming and J lost 1 base, with 7 bases between them. Here the CDR3 reads CATSDPGSYEQYF. The CDR3 nucleotides read TGTGCCACCAGTGACCCAGGGTCCTACGAGCAGTACTTC.

This chain connects TRBV10-3 to TRBJ2-1, with a possible D match to TRBD1 (5 bases). CDR1 ENHRY and CDR2 SYGVKD come from the germline V gene. This CDR3 spans 12 amino acids. With 4 bases removed from V and 9 bases from J, the gap between germline ends came to 10 bases. CDR3 nucleotide sequence: TGTGCCATCAGTGGACAGTCCGGTGAGCAGTTCTTC. Translating it yields CAISGQSGEQFF.

The chain couples TRBV28 to TRBJ2-2; a possible D gene is TRBD2 (6 bases). V was shortened by 6 bases and J by 5 bases, with 16 bases between the two germline ends. CDR1 MDHEN and CDR2 SYDVKM come from the germline V gene. The CDR3 is 15 amino acids. This CDR3 is CASRTAGPLTGELFF. DNA of the CDR3: TGTGCCAGCAGGACAGCGGGCCCGCTGACCGGGGAGCTGTTTTTT. The full variable domain, rest sourced from reference TRBV28 and TRBJ2-2, is DVKVTQSSRYLVKRTGEKVFLECVQDMDHENMFWYRQDPGLGLRLIYFSYDVKMKEKGDIPEGYSVSREKKERFSLILESASTNQTSMYLCASRTAGPLTGELFFGEGSRLTVL.

The rearrangement joins TRBV2 to TRBJ1-4, with 7 bases lining up with TRBD1. Germline-derived CDR1 and CDR2 are SNHLY and FYNNEI. Unmatched junction bases numbered 6, after V lost 6 bases and J lost 14 bases. CDR3 length: 11 residues. CDR3 residues: CASRFDRDLFF. The CDR3 DNA reads as TGTGCCAGCAGATTTGACAGGGACCTGTTTTTT.

Here the CDR3 reads CASSHRPQGTMNTEAFF. CDR3 nucleotides: TGTGCCAGCAGTCACAGACCACAGGGGACGATGAACACTGAAGCTTTCTTT. The genes are TRBV6-2 or TRBV6-3 and TRBJ1-1, with TRBD1 identical over 7 bases. CDR1 is MNHEY and CDR2 is SVGEGT in the germline V gene. Germline trimming cut 5 bases from V and 0 bases from J; bases unmatched to any gene: 12. The CDR3 runs 17 residues.

This sequence joins TRBV9 and TRBJ2-4; D is ambiguous. This CDR3 contains 15 residues. Germline V gene lookup returns CDR1 SGDLS and CDR2 YYNGEE. Trimming left V 0 bases short and J 0 bases short, with 7 bases between. CDR3 coding DNA: TGTGCCAGCAGCGTAGTTCCGGGAGCCAAAAACATTCAGTACTTC. Translated, it gives CASSVVPGAKNIQYF. The variable domain in full, with the rest retrieved from reference TRBV9 and TRBJ2-4, is DSGVTQTPKHLITATGQRVTLRCSPRSGDLSVYWYQQSLDQGLQFLIQYYNGEERAKGNILERFSAQQFPDLHSELNLSSLELGDSALYFCASSVVPGAKNIQYFGAGTRLSVL.

The gene calls are TRBV4-3 and TRBJ2-7; 7 nucleotides match TRBD2. The CDR3 runs 16 residues. Germline lookup yields CDR1 LGHNA and CDR2 YSLEER. Unmatched junction bases numbered 9, after V lost 4 bases and J lost 0 bases. The CDR3, as DNA: TGCGCCAGCAGCCCCTACTTGCGCGGGAGCTCCTACGAGCAGTACTTC. Encoded protein: CASSPYLRGSSYEQYF.

The V call is TRBV2, the J call TRBJ1-2; TRBD1 agrees at 7 bases. Trimming removed 6 bases from V and 0 bases from J; junction bases left unmatched: 7. This CDR3 is built from 15 residues. Germline values: CDR1 SNHLY, CDR2 FYNNEI. CDR3 in DNA: TGTGCCAGCAGGCGACAGGGAGCATCTAACTATGGCTACACCTTC. Protein product: CASRRQGASNYGYTF.

The J gene is TRBJ1-1, the V gene TRBV12-3 or TRBV12-4; 7 bases are a match to TRBD1. The CDR3 runs 13 residues. Losses at the gene ends were 6 bases for V and 4 bases for J; bases not matched to a gene: 5. In nucleotides, the CDR3 is TGTGCCAGCAGCCAGACAGGGCGCACTGAAGCTTTCTTT. Translating it yields CASSQTGRTEAFF.

This rearrangement joins TRBV29-1 to TRBJ2-7, with 7 bases that match TRBD2. The CDR3 consists of 13 residues. Germline-derived CDR1 and CDR2 are SQVTM and ANQGSEA. The V and J ends lost 5 bases and 4 bases, in that order; junction bases with no gene match: 8. The CDR3 DNA sequence: TGCAGCGTTCGGTCTGGCGGGAGTTACGAGCAGTACTTC. This codes for CSVRSGGSYEQYF.

The rearrangement uses TRBV18 and TRBJ2-7; 8 bases line up with TRBD1. Trimming took 5 bases from V and 3 from J; bases not matched to a gene: 12. Per the germline V gene, CDR1 is KGHSH and CDR2 is LQKENI. CDR3 length: 16 amino acids. This chain's CDR3 is CASSTAGGDKVYEQYF. The DNA of the CDR3 is TGTGCCAGCTCAACCGCAGGGGGCGATAAGGTCTACGAGCAGTACTTC.

The V and J genes are TRBV4-2 and TRBJ1-4; D possibly corresponds to TRBD1 (5 bases). The CDR3 covers 16 residues. Trimming pared 0 bases from V and 3 bases from J, leaving 11 bases between. CDR1 is LGHNA, CDR2 YNFKEQ, per germline. CDR3 coding DNA: TGTGCCAGCAGCCAAGATCCGGCAGGGTCTAATGAAAAACTGTTTTTT. The encoded protein is CASSQDPAGSNEKLFF.

The genes are TRBV7-9 and TRBJ1-4, with 7 bases identical to TRBD1. The CDR3 loop spans 14 amino acids. Germline loops: CDR1 SEHNR, CDR2 FQNEAQ (reference sequence). J was trimmed by 8 bases and V by 5 bases; bases with no gene match: 8. CDR3 coding DNA: TGTGCCAGCAGCGAAAAGGGGGCGCAGGAAAAACTGTTTTTT. This gives the protein CASSEKGAQEKLFF.

The V call is TRBV7-2, the J call TRBJ2-1, with TRBD2 matching over 7 bases. Germline CDR1 SGHTA, CDR2 FQGNSA. The CDR3 covers 17 residues. J was trimmed by 4 bases and V by 1 base; bases with no gene match: 10. DNA for the CDR3: TGTGCCAGCAGCTTAGTGAGTCACCGGGACTATTACAATGAGCAGTTCTTC. Encoded protein: CASSLVSHRDYYNEQFF. The full variable domain, in which reference TRBV7-2 and TRBJ2-1 provide the parts outside the CDR3, is GAGVSQSPSNKVTEKGKDVELRCDPISGHTALYWYRQSLGQGLEFLIYFQGNSAPDKSGLPSDRFSAERTGGSVSTLTIQRTQQEDSAVYLCASSLVSHRDYYNEQFFGPGTRLTVL.

This chain links TRBV10-3 with TRBJ2-1; TRBD2 might be the D (5 bases). This CDR3 comprises 12 residues. The germline V and J ends were trimmed by 0 bases and 10 bases, with 7 bases remaining between them. From germline, CDR1 is ENHRY and CDR2 SYGVKD. CDR3 loop: CAISESQREQFF. CDR3 sequence (DNA): TGTGCCATCAGTGAGTCGCAGCGGGAGCAGTTCTTC.